The 14 T cell receptor beta chains listed next were all sequenced from one sample in a study of T-cell memory formation after mild COVID-19. TCRdb re-derived calls from the 5' RACE reads in MiXCR, one entry per CDR3 protein. The repertoire holds about 340,000 distinct CDR3 sequences, 10% to 15% seen once, with about a fifth in the top ten. The material sequenced was PBMCs or a T cell subset sorted from them (not recorded which). These TCRs come from a man between 18 and 35 years old who had mild COVID-19 (a few samples of this study predate the infection). Cell type and time point are not known.

In this sample, this clonotype turned up a few times. The CDR3 coding sequence is TGTGCCAGCAGCCAAAACAGGGGAACCGGGGAGCTGTTTTTT. Translated, it gives CASSQNRGTGELFF. This sequence joins TRBV4-2 and TRBJ2-2; 7 bases match TRBD1. The V gene's germline CDR1 is LGHNA and CDR2 YNFKEQ. The CDR3 is 14 amino acids. V lost 2 bases and J lost 5; bases outside the gene matches: 2.

This clonotype was seen many times. This chain links TRBV12-3 or TRBV12-4 with TRBJ2-2; possibly TRBD2 for D (5 bases). Trimming shortened V by 2 bases and J by 4 bases, and 14 bases separated the two germline ends. There are 16 residues in the CDR3. CDR3 sequence: CASSLSRGFSTGELFF. The CDR3, as DNA: TGTGCCAGCAGTTTAAGTCGAGGGTTTAGCACCGGGGAGCTGTTTTTT.

The chain has TRBV20-1 and TRBJ2-3, with 8 bases lining up with TRBD2. The CDR3 is made up of 14 amino acids. CDR1 DFQATT and CDR2 SNEGSKA come from the germline V gene (reference sequence). With 5 bases clipped from V and 3 bases from J, the junction kept 7 bases outside the gene matches. The CDR3 bases are TGCAGTGCTCCCTGGGGCGGGGGGACAGATACGCAGTATTTT. As protein: CSAPWGGGTDTQYF.

The J gene is TRBJ1-1, the V gene TRBV15; D perhaps matches TRBD1 (5 bases). The CDR3 is 13 residues long. The V end was cut by 9 bases, the J end by 4 bases, with 15 bases between. From germline, CDR1 is LNHNV and CDR2 YYDKDF (reference sequence). The CDR3 sequence is CATTFQGGTEAFF. The CDR3 region has the DNA TGTGCCACAACTTTCCAGGGTGGCACTGAAGCTTTCTTT.

The sample holds a few counts of this clonotype. The genes are TRBV11-2 and TRBJ2-2; 7 bases map to TRBD1. CDR3 length: 16 amino acids. Germline V lookup: CDR1 SGHAT, CDR2 FQNNGV. V was pared by 5 bases and J by 2 bases, with 8 bases of the junction left unmatched. For the CDR3, the DNA is TGTGCCAGCAGCCGCAGGGACAGACCAAACACCGGGGAGCTGTTTTTT. Translation: CASSRRDRPNTGELFF.

Only a few counts were recorded for this clonotype. This rearrangement joins TRBV5-1 to TRBJ2-5; 12 nucleotides match TRBD1. Germline CDR1 is SGHRS and CDR2 is YFSETQ. Trimming took 2 bases from V and 5 from J; bases not matched to a gene: 7. The CDR3 loop spans 16 amino acids. This CDR3 is CASSFSGTGGGETQYF. The CDR3 DNA sequence: TGCGCCAGCAGCTTTTCCGGGACAGGGGGCGGGGAGACCCAGTACTTC. The whole variable domain, filled in from reference TRBV5-1 and TRBJ2-5, reads KAGVTQTPRYLIKTRGQQVTLSCSPISGHRSVSWYQQTPGQGLQFLFEYFSETQRNKGNFPGRFSGRQFSNSRSEMNVSTLELGDSALYLCASSFSGTGGGETQYFGPGTRLLVL.

V gene TRBV7-2 combines with J gene TRBJ2-5, with D perhaps TRBD2 (6 bases). The CDR3 contains 15 residues. Germline CDR1 SGHTA, CDR2 FQGNSA. Trimming shortened V by 4 bases and J by 4 bases, and 16 bases separated the two germline ends. The DNA for the CDR3 is TGTGCCAGCAGCTCCACCTGGATGGAGGGAGAGACCCAGTACTTC. Its translation: CASSSTWMEGETQYF. The variable domain in full, completed from reference TRBV7-2 and TRBJ2-5, reads GAGVSQSPSNKVTEKGKDVELRCDPISGHTALYWYRQSLGQGLEFLIYFQGNSAPDKSGLPSDRFSAERTGGSVSTLTIQRTQQEDSAVYLCASSSTWMEGETQYFGPGTRLLVL.

This clonotype was recorded at least ten times. The rearrangement uses TRBV6-5 and TRBJ1-5; D possibly corresponds to TRBD1 (5 bases). The V end lost 6 bases, the J end lost 0 bases, and 15 bases lay between the germline ends. In germline, CDR1 is MNHEY, CDR2 SVGAGI. CDR3 size: 16 residues. Here the CDR3 DNA reads TGTGCCAGCAGCCCCGGACACATTTATAGCAATCAGCCCCAGCATTTT. Translating it yields CASSPGHIYSNQPQHF.

V and J are TRBV6-1 and TRBJ2-5, with D tentatively TRBD1 or TRBD2 (5 bases each). Germline V CDR1 and CDR2: MNHNS, SASEGT. V gave up 7 bases and J gave up 5 bases, with 17 bases separating them. The CDR3 loop spans 14 amino acids. CDR3 region: CASNARGGAETQYF. CDR3 nucleotide sequence: TGTGCCAGCAACGCCCGTGGGGGAGCGGAGACCCAGTACTTC.

This chain uses TRBV12-3 or TRBV12-4 with TRBJ1-2; D is ambiguous. V lost 5 bases and J lost 4, with 11 bases in between. The CDR3 length is 13 residues. The CDR3 region has the DNA TGTGCCAGCAGTCTTGGACCGGGCTATGGCTACACCTTC. This sequence encodes CASSLGPGYGYTF.

The chain uses TRBV4-3 and TRBJ1-2; 8 positions agree with TRBD1. In germline, CDR1 is LGHNA, CDR2 YSLEER. There are 16 residues in the CDR3. The J segment lost 4 bases and the V segment lost 0 bases, leaving 7 bases of the junction unmatched. The CDR3 DNA follows: TGCGCCAGCAGCCAAGATCTCACAGGGGGTATCTATGGCTACACCTTC. This codes for CASSQDLTGGIYGYTF.

This clonotype appeared a few times. The chain has TRBV25-1 and TRBJ2-5; D is uncertain. With 2 bases removed from V and 5 bases from J, the gap between germline ends came to 9 bases. This CDR3 region has 13 residues. Per germline, CDR1 MGHDK and CDR2 SYGVNS. The CDR3: CASSEGVGETQYF. CDR3 bases: TGTGCCAGCAGTGAAGGTGTCGGGGAGACCCAGTACTTC.

The rearrangement joins TRBV4-1 to TRBJ2-3; 8 nucleotides line up with TRBD2. Germline V gene lookup returns CDR1 MGHRA and CDR2 YSYEKL. This CDR3 contains 17 residues. After removal of 2 bases from V and 2 bases from J, the junction contained 9 bases not matched to a gene. The CDR3 bases are TGCGCCAGCAGCCAACAAAGTAGCGGGGAAAACACAGATACGCAGTATTTT. It codes for CASSQQSSGENTDTQYF.

This clonotype was observed a handful of times. The CDR3 region is CASSDTRVRQPQHF. The DNA for the CDR3 is TGTGCCAGCAGCGATACTAGGGTCCGGCAGCCCCAGCATTTT. The rearrangement joins TRBV2 to TRBJ1-5; no definite D call. The germline V gene encodes CDR1 SNHLY and CDR2 FYNNEI. The CDR3 covers 14 residues. V shed 6 bases and J shed 7 bases, with 16 bases lying between them.